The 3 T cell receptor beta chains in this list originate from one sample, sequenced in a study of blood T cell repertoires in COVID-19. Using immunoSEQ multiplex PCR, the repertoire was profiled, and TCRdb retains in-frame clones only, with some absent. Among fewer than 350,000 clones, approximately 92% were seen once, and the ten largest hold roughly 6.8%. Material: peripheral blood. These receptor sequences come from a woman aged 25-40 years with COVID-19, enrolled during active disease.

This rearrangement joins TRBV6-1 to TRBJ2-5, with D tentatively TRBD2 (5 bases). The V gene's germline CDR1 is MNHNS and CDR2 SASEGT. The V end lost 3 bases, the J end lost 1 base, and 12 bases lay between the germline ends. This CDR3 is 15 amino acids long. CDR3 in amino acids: CASSEAPGSQETQYF. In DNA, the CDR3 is TGTGCCAGCAGTGAGGCGCCGGGATCCCAAGAGACCCAGTACTTC.

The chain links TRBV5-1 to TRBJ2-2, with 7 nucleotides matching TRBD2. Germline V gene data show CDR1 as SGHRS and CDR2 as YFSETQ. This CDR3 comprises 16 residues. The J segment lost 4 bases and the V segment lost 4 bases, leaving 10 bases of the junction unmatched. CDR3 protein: CASSPGAGVGTGELFF. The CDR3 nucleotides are TGCGCCAGCAGCCCCGGCGCGGGGGTCGGCACCGGGGAGCTGTTTTTT.

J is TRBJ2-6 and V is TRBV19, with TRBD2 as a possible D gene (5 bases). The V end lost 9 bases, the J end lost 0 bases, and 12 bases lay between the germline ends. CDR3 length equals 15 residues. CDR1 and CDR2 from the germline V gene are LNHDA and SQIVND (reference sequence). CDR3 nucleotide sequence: TGTGCCAGCCTGGACTGGTACTCTGGGGCCAACGTCCTGACTTTC. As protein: CASLDWYSGANVLTF.